One sample yielded the 14 T cell receptor beta chains listed below, sequenced in a study of blood T cell repertoires in COVID-19. The protocol was immunoSEQ multiplex PCR, while the TCRdb copy is restricted to in-frame clones and leaves out a portion. The sample lists 150,000 or so clones; 80% to 90% were seen once. The sequenced sample was peripheral blood. The receptors originated from a man aged 55 to 70 with acute or convalescent COVID-19.

This chain joins TRBV25-1 and TRBJ2-1, with D possibly TRBD2 on 5 matching bases. Per germline, CDR1 MGHDK and CDR2 SYGVNS. Trimming left V 5 bases short and J 3 bases short, with 20 bases between. The CDR3 is made up of 17 amino acids. The CDR3: CASSPPEATVLYNEQFF. The DNA of the CDR3 is TGTGCCAGCAGTCCCCCGGAGGCAACGGTCCTCTACAATGAGCAGTTCTTC.

The chain couples TRBV9 to TRBJ1-2; D remains unclear. Germline V CDR1 and CDR2: SGDLS, YYNGEE. Between the trimmed V and J ends, which lost 0 bases and 0 bases, there was a span of 9 bases. There are 15 residues in the CDR3. CDR3 loop: CASSVGGRANYGYTF. Written as DNA, the CDR3 is TGTGCCAGCAGCGTAGGAGGCAGAGCTAACTATGGCTACACCTTC.

The V and J genes are TRBV28 and TRBJ1-5, with 7 bases fitting TRBD1. The CDR3 has 13 residues. Germline V CDR1 and CDR2: MDHEN, SYDVKM. The V gene end was trimmed by 7 bases and the J gene end by 4 bases; junction bases not matched to a gene: 4. This chain's CDR3 is CASTTGHNQPQHF. DNA of the CDR3: TGTGCCAGCACGACAGGGCATAATCAGCCCCAGCATTTT.

This clone was picked up one time. The chain recombines TRBV12-3 or TRBV12-4 with TRBJ2-4, with 7 positions matching TRBD1. The CDR3 is 13 residues long. V lost 8 bases and J lost 4; bases outside the gene matches: 5. The CDR3 DNA reads as TGTGCCAGCGAATACAGGGGAAAAAACATTCAGTACTTC. Translated: CASEYRGKNIQYF.

The rearrangement joins TRBV6-5 to TRBJ2-3; no clear D. The CDR3 contains 14 residues. The germline V gene has CDR1 MNHEY and CDR2 SVGAGI. Trimming cost V 4 bases and J 2 bases, with 10 bases left between them. The CDR3 spells CASSLQKSTDTQYF. The CDR3 DNA reads TGTGCCAGCAGTTTACAGAAATCCACAGATACGCAGTATTTT.

The V gene is TRBV28, the J gene TRBJ2-5; D is perhaps TRBD1 (5 bases). Trimming left V 6 bases short and J 2 bases short, with 10 bases between. The length of the CDR3 is 13 residues. The V gene's germline CDR1 is MDHEN and CDR2 SYDVKM. DNA for the CDR3: TGTGCCAGCAGCATCGACAGTCAAGAGACCCAGTACTTC. Translated: CASSIDSQETQYF. The full variable domain, with the rest looked up from reference TRBV28 and TRBJ2-5, is DVKVTQSSRYLVKRTGEKVFLECVQDMDHENMFWYRQDPGLGLRLIYFSYDVKMKEKGDIPEGYSVSREKKERFSLILESASTNQTSMYLCASSIDSQETQYFGPGTRLLVL.

This chain uses TRBV7-3 with TRBJ2-1, with TRBD2 matching 16 bases. The V segment lost 0 bases and the J segment 9 bases; nucleotides outside the gene matches: 8. The CDR3 totals 18 residues. CDR1 SGHTA and CDR2 FQGTGA come from the germline V gene. Here the CDR3 DNA reads TGTGCCAGCAGCTTAACGCCAGGGACTAGCGGGAGGGCCGCTGAGCAGTTCTTC. Protein sequence: CASSLTPGTSGRAAEQFF.

This chain links TRBV7-2 with TRBJ2-5; D gene uncertain. The V and J ends lost 1 base and 5 bases respectively, with 5 bases between them. The CDR3 runs to 12 residues. The germline gives CDR1 SGHTA, CDR2 FQGNSA. The CDR3 nucleotides read TGTGCCAGCAGCTTAGACGGGGAGACCCAGTACTTC. Translation: CASSLDGETQYF. Supplemented by reference TRBV7-2 and TRBJ2-5, the full variable domain reads GAGVSQSPSNKVTEKGKDVELRCDPISGHTALYWYRQSLGQGLEFLIYFQGNSAPDKSGLPSDRFSAERTGGSVSTLTIQRTQQEDSAVYLCASSLDGETQYFGPGTRLLVL.

The chain is built from TRBV18 and TRBJ1-5; TRBD1 is a possible D gene (5 bases). Looked up from germline, CDR1 is KGHSH and CDR2 is LQKENI. Trimming removed 1 base from V and 6 bases from J, with 13 bases in between. This CDR3 comprises 15 residues. CDR3: CASSPQGPLSQPQHF. For the CDR3, the DNA is TGTGCCAGCTCACCACAGGGGCCCCTAAGTCAGCCCCAGCATTTT.

This clone was counted a single time. Other nucleotide sequences in the sample specify the same CDR3. The chain joins TRBV28 to TRBJ2-5, with D unclear. The CDR3 has 11 residues. Looked up from germline, CDR1 is MDHEN and CDR2 is SYDVKM. Trimming pared 3 bases from V and 5 bases from J, leaving 4 bases between. The CDR3 coding sequence is TGTGCCAGCAGTTTGGAGGAGACCCAGTACTTC. It specifies CASSLEETQYF.

V and J are TRBV12-2 and TRBJ1-2; TRBD1, the table's D call, was not compared with the DNA. TRBV12-2 is recorded as a pseudogene. This CDR3 has 15 residues. CDR3 bases: TGTGCAAGTCGCCATAGGGACAGGGGGCTCTATGGCTACACCTTC. Its translation is CASRHRDRGLYGYTF.

The chain's CDR3 is CASSLEGQGPISEQYF. In DNA, the CDR3 is TGTGCCAGCAGCTTAGAGGGTCAGGGCCCTATAAGCGAGCAGTACTTC. The chain links TRBV7-9 to TRBJ2-7, with D tentatively TRBD1 (5 bases). The CDR3 has 16 residues. Germline CDR1 and CDR2: SEHNR and FQNEAQ (reference sequence). V lost 1 base to trimming and J lost 6 bases, with 19 bases between them.

J is TRBJ1-2 and V is TRBV6-2 or TRBV6-3, with no clear D. This CDR3 is 12 amino acids long. Germline CDR1 and CDR2: MNHEY and SVGEGT. V was clipped by 2 bases and J by 4 bases, with 5 bases between them. This CDR3 reads CASSYLTYGYTF. The CDR3 DNA is TGTGCCAGCAGTTACCTAACCTATGGCTACACCTTC.

The chain links TRBV7-9 to TRBJ2-1; perhaps TRBD1 as D (6 bases). Deletions cut 3 bases from V and 15 bases from J, with 18 bases between. CDR3 length equals 13 residues. Germline-derived CDR1 and CDR2 are SEHNR and FQNEAQ (reference sequence). CDR3 DNA: TGTGCCAGCAGCTTCGGACAGAGGATGGATCGGTTCTTC. It encodes CASSFGQRMDRFF.